The clone carrying this T cell receptor (beta chain) was seen a few times. These data belong to a study of T cell responses to AZD1222 COVID-19 vaccine. Trimming shortened V by 2 bases and J by 3 bases, and 9 bases separated the two germline ends. This CDR3 is 14 amino acids long. Germline V gene sequence: CDR1 LGHNT, CDR2 FRNRAP. Clones were sequenced by immunoSEQ multiplex PCR, and TCRdb holds only the in-frame ones, with some missing. The data show 89,000 or so clones, approximately 86% seen once. V is TRBV12-5 and J is TRBJ2-3; possibly TRBD2 for D (6 bases). This specimen was peripheral blood, taken on day 0 of AZD1222 vaccination. This receptor was identified in an adult in good health. The CDR3 coding sequence is TGTGCTAGTGGTTTGTTCGGGAGTACAGATACGCAGTATTTT. Its translation is CASGLFGSTDTQYF. The complete variable domain, with remaining parts taken from reference TRBV12-5 and TRBJ2-3, reads DARVTQTPRHKVTEMGQEVTMRCQPILGHNTVFWYRQTMMQGLELLAYFRNRAPLDDSGMPKDRFSAEMPDATLATLKIQPSEPRDSAVYFCASGLFGSTDTQYFGPGTRLTVL.